This T cell receptor (beta chain) was found in a study of CD8 T cells in ankylosing spondylitis. About this clonotype itself: The antigen is not known.

Making use of molecular barcodes, quantitative 5'-RACE generated TCR beta libraries. TCRdb re-called the 5' RACE reads through MiXCR, storing one row per CDR3 protein. The data contain 350,000 to 450,000 distinct CDR3 sequences, 25% to 30% of them singletons. This CDR3 has 15 amino acids. Germline loops: CDR1 LNHNV, CDR2 YYDKDF (reference sequence). Trimming took 4 bases from V and 0 from J; bases not matched to a gene: 4. Points from the study as a whole: One TCR beta motif, made up of roughly eight highly homologous variants, appeared characteristic of ankylosing spondylitis blood. A subset of motif variants has previously been described in the synovial fluid and blood of reactive arthritis. Disease-linked clones were reportedly significantly enriched in matched ankylosing spondylitis synovial fluid.

The sequenced sample consisted of blood, either unsorted or a sorted T cell fraction (not recorded which). The chain is built from TRBV15 and TRBJ1-2; 8 positions agree with TRBD1. This TCR derives from a male donor with ankylosing spondylitis. The CDR3 DNA follows: TGTGCCACCAGCATTGACAGGGGTTCTAACTATGGCTACACCTTC. This translates into CATSIDRGSNYGYTF.